The present entry profiles one TCR beta chain with its context. This clonotype was counted at least ten times. The clone's antigen remains unknown. It has no much larger one-base neighbor in the sample; base qualities were not kept. V is pruned by 2 bases and J by 5 bases, leaving 3 bases of the junction without a gene match. Its CDR3 holds 14 amino acids, cysteine through phenylalanine. Kept here is only the CDR3 DNA, which spans 42 bases and is read in frame from base 1. This sample is part of a study of T-cell reconstitution after alpha-beta-depleted transplantation in children (dated by TCRdb to 2016 to 2017). For the study in its entirety: T-cell immune reconstitution after TCRalphabeta/CD19-depleted allogeneic hematopoietic cell transplantation in children was quantitatively tracked in the study by means of TCR repertoire profiling.

Libraries were made using PCR. The instrument given in TCRdb is Illumina HiSeq 2500. TCR library preparation used molecular barcoding, with unique molecular identifiers applied to normalize quantification of the TCRbeta repertoire. Using fastp at Q25 and MiXCR, TCRdb reprocessed the public reads and kept productive beta chains. For every CDR3 protein sequence, its rows merge into one entry that carries the most common genes and DNA. This sample is represented by over 400,000 distinct CDR3 sequences; around 13% of them were singletons. The top ten clonotypes cover about 6% of the sample. The V gene is TRBV12-3 or TRBV12-4 and the J gene is TRBJ2-3; 8 nucleotides in the junction match TRBD2. The sequencing here drew on PBMCs from the stem cell graft donor, taken from the stem cell graft. The TCR comes from a human donor who donated a stem cell graft to a child with combined immunodeficiency. The CDR3 loop reads CASSLRGGLDTQYF. The DNA sequence follows: TGTGCCAGCAGTTTACGGGGGGGCCTAGATACGCAGTATTTT.